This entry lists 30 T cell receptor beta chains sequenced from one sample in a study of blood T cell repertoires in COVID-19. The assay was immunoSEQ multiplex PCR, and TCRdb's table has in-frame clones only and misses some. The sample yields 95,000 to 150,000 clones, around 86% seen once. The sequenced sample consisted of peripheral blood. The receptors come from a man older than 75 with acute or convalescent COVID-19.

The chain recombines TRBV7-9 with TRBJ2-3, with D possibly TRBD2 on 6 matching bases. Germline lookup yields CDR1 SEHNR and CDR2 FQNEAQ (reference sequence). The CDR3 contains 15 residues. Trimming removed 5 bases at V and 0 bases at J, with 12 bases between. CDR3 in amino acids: CASSARLESTDTQYF. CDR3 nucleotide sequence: TGTGCCAGCAGCGCCCGACTAGAGAGCACAGATACGCAGTATTTT. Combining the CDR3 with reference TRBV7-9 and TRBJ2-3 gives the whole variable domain DTGVSQNPRHKITKRGQNVTFRCDPISEHNRLYWYRQTLGQGPEFLTYFQNEAQLEKSRLLSDRFSAERPKGSFSTLEIQRTEQGDSAMYLCASSARLESTDTQYFGPGTRLTVL.

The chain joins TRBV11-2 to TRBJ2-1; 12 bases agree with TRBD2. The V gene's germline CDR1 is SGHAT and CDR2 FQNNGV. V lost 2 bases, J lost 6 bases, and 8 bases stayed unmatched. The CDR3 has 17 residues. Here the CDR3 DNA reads TGTGCCAGCAGCTTAATTCTAGCGGGAGGGAGGGGCAATGAGCAGTTCTTC. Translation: CASSLILAGGRGNEQFF.

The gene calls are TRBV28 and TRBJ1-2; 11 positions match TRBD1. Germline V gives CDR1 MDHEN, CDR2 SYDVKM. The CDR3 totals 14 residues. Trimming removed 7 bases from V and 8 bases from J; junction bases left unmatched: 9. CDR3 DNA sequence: TGTGCCAGCACCCGATCGGACAGGGGGCGAGGCTACACCTTC. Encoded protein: CASTRSDRGRGYTF.

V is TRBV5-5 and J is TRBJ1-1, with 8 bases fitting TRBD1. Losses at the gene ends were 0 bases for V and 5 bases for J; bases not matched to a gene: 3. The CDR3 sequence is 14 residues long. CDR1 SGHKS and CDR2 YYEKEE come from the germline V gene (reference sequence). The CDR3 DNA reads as TGTGCCAGCAGCTTGGGGACAGGGCCAACTGAAGCTTTCTTT. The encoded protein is CASSLGTGPTEAFF.

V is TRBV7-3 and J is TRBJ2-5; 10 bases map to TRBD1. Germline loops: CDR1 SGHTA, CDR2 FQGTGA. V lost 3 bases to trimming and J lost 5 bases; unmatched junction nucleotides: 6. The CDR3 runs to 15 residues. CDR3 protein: CASSFEPGQGETQYF. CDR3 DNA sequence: TGTGCCAGCAGCTTCGAACCGGGACAGGGGGAGACCCAGTACTTC.

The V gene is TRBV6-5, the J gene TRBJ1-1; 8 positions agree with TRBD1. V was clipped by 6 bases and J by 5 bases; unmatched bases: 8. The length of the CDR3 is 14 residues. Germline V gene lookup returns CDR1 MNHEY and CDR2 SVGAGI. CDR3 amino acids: CASRDTGGGTEAFF. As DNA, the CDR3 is TGTGCCAGCAGAGACACAGGGGGTGGGACTGAAGCTTTCTTT.

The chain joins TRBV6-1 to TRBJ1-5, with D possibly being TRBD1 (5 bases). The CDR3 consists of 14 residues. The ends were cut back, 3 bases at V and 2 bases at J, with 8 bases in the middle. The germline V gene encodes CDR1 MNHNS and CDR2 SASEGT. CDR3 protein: CASSDLQGNQPQHF. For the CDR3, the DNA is TGTGCCAGCAGTGATTTACAGGGCAATCAGCCCCAGCATTTT.

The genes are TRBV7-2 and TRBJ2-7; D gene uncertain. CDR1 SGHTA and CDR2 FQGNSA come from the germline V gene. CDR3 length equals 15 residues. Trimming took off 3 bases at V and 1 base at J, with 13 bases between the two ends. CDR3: CASSFSYPGSYEQYF. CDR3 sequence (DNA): TGTGCCAGCAGCTTCTCCTACCCCGGGTCCTACGAGCAGTACTTC. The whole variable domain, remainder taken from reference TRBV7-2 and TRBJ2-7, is GAGVSQSPSNKVTEKGKDVELRCDPISGHTALYWYRQSLGQGLEFLIYFQGNSAPDKSGLPSDRFSAERTGGSVSTLTIQRTQQEDSAVYLCASSFSYPGSYEQYFGPGTRLTVT.

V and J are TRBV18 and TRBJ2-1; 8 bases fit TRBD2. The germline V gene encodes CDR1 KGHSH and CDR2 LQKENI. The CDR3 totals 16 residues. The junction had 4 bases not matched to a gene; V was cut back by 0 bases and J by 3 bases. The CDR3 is CASSPPSGGRYNEQFF. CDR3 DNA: TGTGCCAGCTCACCACCGAGCGGGGGCCGCTACAATGAGCAGTTCTTC.

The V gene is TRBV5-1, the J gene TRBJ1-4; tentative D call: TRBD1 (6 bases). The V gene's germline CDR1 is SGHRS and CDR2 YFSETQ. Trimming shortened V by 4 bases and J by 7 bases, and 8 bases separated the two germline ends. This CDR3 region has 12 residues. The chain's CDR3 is CASSPGVEKLFF. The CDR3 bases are TGCGCCAGCAGCCCAGGGGTTGAAAAACTGTTTTTT.

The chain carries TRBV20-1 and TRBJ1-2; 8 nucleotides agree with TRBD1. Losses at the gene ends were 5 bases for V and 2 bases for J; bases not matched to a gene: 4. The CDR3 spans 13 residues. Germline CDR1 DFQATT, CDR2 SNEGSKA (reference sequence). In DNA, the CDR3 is TGCAGTGCTGGTGGACAGGGCAACTATGGCTACACCTTC. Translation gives CSAGGQGNYGYTF.

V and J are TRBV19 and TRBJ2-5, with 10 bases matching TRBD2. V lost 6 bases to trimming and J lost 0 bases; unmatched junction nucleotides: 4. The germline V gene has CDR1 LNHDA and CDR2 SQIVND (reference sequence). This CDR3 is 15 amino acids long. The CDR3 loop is CASSLLAGNQETQYF. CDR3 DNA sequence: TGTGCCAGTAGCCTACTAGCGGGGAACCAAGAGACCCAGTACTTC.

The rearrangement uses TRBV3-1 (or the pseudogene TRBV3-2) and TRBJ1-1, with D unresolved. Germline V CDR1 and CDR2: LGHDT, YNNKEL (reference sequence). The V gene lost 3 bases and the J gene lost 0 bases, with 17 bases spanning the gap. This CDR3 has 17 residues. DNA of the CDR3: TGTGCCAGCAGCCATGCATGGGTCGCAGGCTTGAACACTGAAGCTTTCTTT. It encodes CASSHAWVAGLNTEAFF.

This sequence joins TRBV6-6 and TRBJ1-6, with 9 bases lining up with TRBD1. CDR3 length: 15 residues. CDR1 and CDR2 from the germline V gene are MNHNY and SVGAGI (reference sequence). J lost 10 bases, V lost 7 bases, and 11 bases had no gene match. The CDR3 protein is CASTQTGTGWSPLHF. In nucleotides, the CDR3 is TGTGCCAGCACCCAAACCGGGACAGGGTGGTCACCCCTCCACTTT.

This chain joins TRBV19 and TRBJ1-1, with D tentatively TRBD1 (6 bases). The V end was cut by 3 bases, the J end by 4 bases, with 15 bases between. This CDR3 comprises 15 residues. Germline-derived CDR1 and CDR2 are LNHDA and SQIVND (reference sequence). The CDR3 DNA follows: TGTGCCAGTAGTATCAAAGGCAGGGGTTTCACTGAAGCTTTCTTT. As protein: CASSIKGRGFTEAFF.

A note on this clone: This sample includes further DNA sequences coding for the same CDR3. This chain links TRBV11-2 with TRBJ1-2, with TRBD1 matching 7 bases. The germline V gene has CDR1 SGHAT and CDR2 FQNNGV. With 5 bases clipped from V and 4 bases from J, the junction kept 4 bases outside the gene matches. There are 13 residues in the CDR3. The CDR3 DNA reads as TGTGCCAGCAGCCCCCAGGGGGGCTATGGCTACACCTTC. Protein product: CASSPQGGYGYTF.

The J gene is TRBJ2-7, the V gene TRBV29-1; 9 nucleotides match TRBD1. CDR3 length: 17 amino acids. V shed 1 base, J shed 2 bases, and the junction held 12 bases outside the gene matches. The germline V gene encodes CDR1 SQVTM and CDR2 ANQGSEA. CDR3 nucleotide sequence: TGCAGCGTTGAAGCTCCCCGGACAGGGGCAAATCCCTACGAGCAGTACTTC. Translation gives CSVEAPRTGANPYEQYF.

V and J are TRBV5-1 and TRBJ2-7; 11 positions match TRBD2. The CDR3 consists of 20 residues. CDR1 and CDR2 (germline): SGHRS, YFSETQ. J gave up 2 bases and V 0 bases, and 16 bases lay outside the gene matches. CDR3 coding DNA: TGCGCCAGCAGCTTGGGATCATCTAGCGGGAGGAGGGGGAGGACCTACGAGCAGTACTTC. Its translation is CASSLGSSSGRRGRTYEQYF.

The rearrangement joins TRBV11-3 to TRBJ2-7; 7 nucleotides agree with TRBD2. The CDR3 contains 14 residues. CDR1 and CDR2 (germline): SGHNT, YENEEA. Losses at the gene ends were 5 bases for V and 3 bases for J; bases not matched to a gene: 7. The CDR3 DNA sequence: TGTGCCAGCAGCCCCGCGGGGGAGGTCTACGAGCAGTACTTC. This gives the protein CASSPAGEVYEQYF.

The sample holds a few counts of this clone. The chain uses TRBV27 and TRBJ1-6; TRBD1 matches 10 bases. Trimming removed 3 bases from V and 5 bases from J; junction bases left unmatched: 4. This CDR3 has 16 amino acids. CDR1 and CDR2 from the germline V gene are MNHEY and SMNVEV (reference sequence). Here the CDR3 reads CASSFYGTGDNSPLHF. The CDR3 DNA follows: TGTGCCAGCAGTTTCTATGGGACAGGGGATAATTCACCCCTCCACTTT.

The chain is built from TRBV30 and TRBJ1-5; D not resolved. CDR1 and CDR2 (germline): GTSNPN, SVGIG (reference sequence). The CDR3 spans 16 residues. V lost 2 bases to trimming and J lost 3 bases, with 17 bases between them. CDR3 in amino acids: CAWSTVARGSNQPQHF. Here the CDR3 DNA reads TGTGCCTGGAGTACAGTGGCCCGAGGGTCCAATCAGCCCCAGCATTTT.

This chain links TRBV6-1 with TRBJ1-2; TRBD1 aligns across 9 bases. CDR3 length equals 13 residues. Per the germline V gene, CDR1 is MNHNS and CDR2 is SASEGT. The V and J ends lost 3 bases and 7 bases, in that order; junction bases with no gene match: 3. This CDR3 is CASSEGTGSGYTF. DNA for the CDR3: TGTGCCAGCAGTGAGGGGACAGGGAGTGGCTACACCTTC.

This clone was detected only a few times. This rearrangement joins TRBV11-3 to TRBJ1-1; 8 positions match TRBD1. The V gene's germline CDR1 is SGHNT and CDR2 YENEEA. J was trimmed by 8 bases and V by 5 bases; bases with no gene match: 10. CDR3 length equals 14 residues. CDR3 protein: CASSPGQGDREAFF. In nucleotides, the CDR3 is TGTGCCAGCAGCCCAGGACAGGGTGATAGGGAAGCTTTCTTT. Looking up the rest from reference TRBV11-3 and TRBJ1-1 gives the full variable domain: EAGVVQSPRYKIIEKKQPVAFWCNPISGHNTLYWYLQNLGQGPELLIRYENEEAVDDSQLPKDRFSAERLKGVDSTLKIQPAELGDSAVYLCASSPGQGDREAFFGQGTRLTVV.

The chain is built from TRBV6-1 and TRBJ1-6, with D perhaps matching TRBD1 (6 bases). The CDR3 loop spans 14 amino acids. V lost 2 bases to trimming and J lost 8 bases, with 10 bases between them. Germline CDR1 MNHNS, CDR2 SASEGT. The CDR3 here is CASSELNRDSPLHF. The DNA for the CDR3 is TGTGCCAGCAGTGAATTGAACAGGGATTCACCCCTCCACTTT.

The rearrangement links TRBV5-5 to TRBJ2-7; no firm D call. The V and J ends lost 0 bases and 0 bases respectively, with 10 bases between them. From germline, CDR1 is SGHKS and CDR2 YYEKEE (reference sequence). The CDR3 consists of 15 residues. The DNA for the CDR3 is TGTGCCAGCAGCTTGGGCGGCAGCGCCTCCTACGAGCAGTACTTC. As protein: CASSLGGSASYEQYF.

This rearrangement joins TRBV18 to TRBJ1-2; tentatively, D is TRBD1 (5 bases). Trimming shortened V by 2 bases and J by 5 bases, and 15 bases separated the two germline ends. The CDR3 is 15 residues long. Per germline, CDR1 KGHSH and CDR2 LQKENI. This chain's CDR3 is CASSPDPRAGYGYTF. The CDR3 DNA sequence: TGTGCCAGCTCACCAGACCCCAGGGCCGGGTATGGCTACACCTTC.

The CDR3 sequence: CASSNSPLPYEQYF. Here the CDR3 DNA reads TGTGCCAGCAGCAACTCCCCTCTTCCCTACGAGCAGTACTTC. The chain uses TRBV28 and TRBJ2-7; the D is unclear. Germline CDR1 reads MDHEN; CDR2 reads SYDVKM. The CDR3 spans 14 residues. With 6 bases removed from V and 2 bases from J, the gap between germline ends came to 14 bases.

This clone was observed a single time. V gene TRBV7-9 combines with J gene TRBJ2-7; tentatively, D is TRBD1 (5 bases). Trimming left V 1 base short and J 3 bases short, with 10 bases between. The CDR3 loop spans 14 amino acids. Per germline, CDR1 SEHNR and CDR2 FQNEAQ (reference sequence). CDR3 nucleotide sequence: TGTGCCAGCAGCTTAGGGGGCACTTACTACGAGCAGTACTTC. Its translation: CASSLGGTYYEQYF.

The CDR3 DNA reads TGTGCCAGCAGCCTCGGACAGGGAGGGACCTATGGCTACACCTTC. Amino acids: CASSLGQGGTYGYTF. The rearrangement links TRBV7-2 to TRBJ1-2; 8 bases fit TRBD1. V shed 5 bases, J shed 4 bases, and the junction held 9 bases outside the gene matches. Looked up from germline, CDR1 is SGHTA and CDR2 is FQGNSA. The CDR3 extends over 15 amino acids.

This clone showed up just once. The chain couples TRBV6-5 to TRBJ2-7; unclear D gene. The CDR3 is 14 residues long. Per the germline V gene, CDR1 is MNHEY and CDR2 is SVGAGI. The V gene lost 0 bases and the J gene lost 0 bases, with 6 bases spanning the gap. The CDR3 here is CASSYSRSSYEQYF. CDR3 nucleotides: TGTGCCAGCAGTTACTCACGGAGCTCCTACGAGCAGTACTTC.